The next 8 T cell receptor beta chains were all read from a single sample in a study of naive and memory T cell subsets. Treatment given: skin biopsy from PPD injection site in Mantoux-positive individual. An oligonucleotide containing a UMI was ligated to the 3' end of TCR cDNA. Four PCR rounds used nested alpha and beta constant region primers plus the SP2 primer. In TCRdb, the UMI-ligation and nested PCR reads were re-called with MiXCR into one record per CDR3 protein. The repertoire includes tens of thousands of distinct CDR3 sequences, approximately 10% of them detected once, and around 4.2% sits in the top ten. Source: skin, taken from a tuberculin skin test site. The receptors come from an adult in good health.

This clonotype was seen at least ten times. The V call is TRBV7-6, the J call TRBJ2-1; 10 nucleotides line up with TRBD2. Looked up from germline, CDR1 is SGHVS and CDR2 is FNYEAQ. J gave up 2 bases and V 5 bases, and 6 bases lay outside the gene matches. CDR3 length: 16 amino acids. CDR3 in DNA: TGTGCCAGCAGCCCCGAGCGGGGGGGCGCCTACAATGAGCAGTTCTTC. Its translation is CASSPERGGAYNEQFF.

This clonotype was detected many times. The V call is TRBV20-1, the J call TRBJ2-7; D may correspond to TRBD1 or TRBD2 (5 bases each). V lost 0 bases and J lost 3, with 15 bases in between. The CDR3 has 15 amino acids. Germline CDR1 is DFQATT and CDR2 is SNEGSKA (reference sequence). CDR3 sequence: CSARDRDGPFYEQYF. CDR3 nucleotides: TGCAGTGCTAGAGATCGGGACGGACCCTTCTACGAGCAGTACTTC.

This clonotype was recorded a few times. The chain recombines TRBV7-6 with TRBJ1-6; 10 positions match TRBD1. The CDR3 is made up of 16 amino acids. Looked up from germline, CDR1 is SGHVS and CDR2 is FNYEAQ. Trimming at V came to 5 bases and at J to 8 bases, leaving 9 bases not matched to a gene. The CDR3 DNA follows: TGTGCCAGCAGCGACGGGACAGGGGCTCATGATTCACCCCTCCACTTT. Translating it yields CASSDGTGAHDSPLHF.

The sample holds a few counts of this clonotype. The chain has TRBV12-3 or TRBV12-4 and TRBJ1-6; D gene ambiguous. The CDR3 totals 16 residues. With 7 bases removed from V and 8 bases from J, the gap between germline ends came to 21 bases. CDR3 protein: CASTFRLWAPDSPLHF. The CDR3 region has the DNA TGTGCCAGCACTTTTCGCCTGTGGGCTCCTGATTCACCCCTCCACTTT.

In this sample, this clonotype is medium-sized. The chain has TRBV6-2 or TRBV6-3 and TRBJ2-1; D is possibly TRBD2 (5 bases). Trimming stripped 4 bases from V and 9 bases from J, with 16 bases between. This CDR3 spans 14 amino acids. CDR1 and CDR2 from the germline V gene are MNHEY and SVGEGT. CDR3 bases: TGTGCCAGCAGTTGGACTTTAGGAGTCGGTGAGCAGTTCTTC. It is translated as CASSWTLGVGEQFF.

This clonotype was observed a few times. The rearrangement joins TRBV5-1 to TRBJ1-3; D is possibly TRBD1 (5 bases). The CDR3 has 15 amino acids. The germline gives CDR1 SGHRS, CDR2 YFSETQ. V was trimmed by 5 bases and J by 0 bases, leaving 12 bases between them. Written as DNA, the CDR3 is TGCGCCAGCAGTCCCCAGGGAGCCTCTGGAAACACCATATATTTT. Residues: CASSPQGASGNTIYF.

This chain links TRBV5-4 with TRBJ1-2, with 8 bases aligning to TRBD1. V lost 3 bases to trimming and J lost 3 bases; unmatched junction nucleotides: 4. Per the germline V gene, CDR1 is SGHNT and CDR2 is YYREEE (reference sequence). The CDR3 covers 14 residues. CDR3 nucleotide sequence: TGTGCCAGCAGCTCGGGACAGGCCGACTATGGCTACACCTTC. Protein product: CASSSGQADYGYTF. Filled out from reference TRBV5-4 and TRBJ1-2, the complete variable domain reads ETGVTQSPTHLIKTRGQQVTLRCSSQSGHNTVSWYQQALGQGPQFIFQYYREEENGRGNFPPRFSGLQFPNYSSELNVNALELDDSALYLCASSSGQADYGYTFGSGTRLTVV.

Ten or more counts support this clonotype. The chain is built from TRBV20-1 and TRBJ1-1; no reliable D call. Germline V gene data show CDR1 as DFQATT and CDR2 as SNEGSKA (reference sequence). CDR3 size: 11 residues. Trimming removed 0 bases from V and 8 bases from J, with 7 bases in between. The CDR3 DNA reads as TGCAGTGCTAGAGATACCAGCGAAGCTTTCTTT. It encodes CSARDTSEAFF.